This TCR beta chain was documented in a study of T cell responses to AZD1222 COVID-19 vaccine. Study-wide results and caveats: Females outnumbered males among donors, who were mostly white British; clonal diversity was possibly underestimated. Only 5 to 7 AZD1222 recipients tested seropositive at baseline.

V was shortened by 4 bases and J by 2 bases, with 10 bases between the two germline ends. The germline CDR1 and CDR2 sequences are SGHRS and YFSETQ. This CDR3 has 13 residues. On this clone: Antigen: not known.

TCRdb's table, derived via immunoSEQ multiplex PCR, lists solely in-frame clones and lacks some. Of about 170,000 clones in the sample, approximately 92% were seen once. The source is an adult in good health. This specimen consisted of peripheral blood, obtained on day 0 of AZD1222 vaccination. The chain employs TRBV5-1 and TRBJ2-7; D remains unclear. In DNA, the CDR3 is TGCGCCAGCAGCCCCTTAACTACCTACGAGCAGTACTTC. Its translation: CASSPLTTYEQYF.